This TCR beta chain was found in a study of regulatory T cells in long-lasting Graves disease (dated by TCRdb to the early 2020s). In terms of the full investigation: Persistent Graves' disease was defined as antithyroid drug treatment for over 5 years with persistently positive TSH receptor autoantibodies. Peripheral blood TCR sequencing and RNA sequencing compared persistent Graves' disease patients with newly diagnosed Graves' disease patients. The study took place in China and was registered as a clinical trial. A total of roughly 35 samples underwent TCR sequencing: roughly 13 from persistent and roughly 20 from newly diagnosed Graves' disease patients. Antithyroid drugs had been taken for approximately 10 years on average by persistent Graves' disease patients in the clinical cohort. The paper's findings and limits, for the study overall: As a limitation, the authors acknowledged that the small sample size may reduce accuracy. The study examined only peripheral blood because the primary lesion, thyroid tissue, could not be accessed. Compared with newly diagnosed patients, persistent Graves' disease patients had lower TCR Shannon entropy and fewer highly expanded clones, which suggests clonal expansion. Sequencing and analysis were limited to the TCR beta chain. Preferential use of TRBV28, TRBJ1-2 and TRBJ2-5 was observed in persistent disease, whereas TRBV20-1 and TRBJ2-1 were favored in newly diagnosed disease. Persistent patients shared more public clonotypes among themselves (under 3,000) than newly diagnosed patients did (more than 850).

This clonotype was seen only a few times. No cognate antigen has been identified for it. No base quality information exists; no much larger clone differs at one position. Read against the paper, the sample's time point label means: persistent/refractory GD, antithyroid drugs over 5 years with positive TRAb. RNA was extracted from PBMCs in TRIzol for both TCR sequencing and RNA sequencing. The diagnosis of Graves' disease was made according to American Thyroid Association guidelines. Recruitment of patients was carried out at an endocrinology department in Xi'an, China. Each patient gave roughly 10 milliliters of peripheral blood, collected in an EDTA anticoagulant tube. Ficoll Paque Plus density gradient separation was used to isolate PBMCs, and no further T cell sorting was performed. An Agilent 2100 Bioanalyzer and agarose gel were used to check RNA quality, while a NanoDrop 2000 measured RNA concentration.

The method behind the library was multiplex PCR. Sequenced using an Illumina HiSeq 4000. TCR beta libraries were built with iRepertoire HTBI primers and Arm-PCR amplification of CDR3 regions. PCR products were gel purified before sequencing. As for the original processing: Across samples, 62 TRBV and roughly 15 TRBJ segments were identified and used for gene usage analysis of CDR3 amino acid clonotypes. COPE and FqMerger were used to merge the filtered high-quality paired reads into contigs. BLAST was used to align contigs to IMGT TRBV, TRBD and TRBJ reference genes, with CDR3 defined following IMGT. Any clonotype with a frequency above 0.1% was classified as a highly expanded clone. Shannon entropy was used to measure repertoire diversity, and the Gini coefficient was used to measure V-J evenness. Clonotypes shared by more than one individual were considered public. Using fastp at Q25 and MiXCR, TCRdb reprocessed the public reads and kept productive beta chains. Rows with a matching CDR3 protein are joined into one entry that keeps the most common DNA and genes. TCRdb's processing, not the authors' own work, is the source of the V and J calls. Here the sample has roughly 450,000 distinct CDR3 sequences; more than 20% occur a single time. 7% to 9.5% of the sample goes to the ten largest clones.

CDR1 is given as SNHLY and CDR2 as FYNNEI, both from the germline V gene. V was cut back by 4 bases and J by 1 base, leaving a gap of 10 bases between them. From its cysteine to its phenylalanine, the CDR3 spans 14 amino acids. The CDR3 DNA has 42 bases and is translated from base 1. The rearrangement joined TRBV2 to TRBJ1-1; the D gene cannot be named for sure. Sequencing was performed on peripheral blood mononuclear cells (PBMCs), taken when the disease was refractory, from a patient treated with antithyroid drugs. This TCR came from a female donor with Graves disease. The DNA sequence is TGTGCCAGCAGTGTGGGTGGTCAGAACACTGAAGCTTTCTTT. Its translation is CASSVGGQNTEAFF.